This is a list of T cell receptor beta chains from one sample in a study of cytomegalovirus exposure and HLA in healthy donors. TCRdb's table, derived via immunoSEQ multiplex PCR, lists solely in-frame clones and lacks some. The table lists about 160,000 clones, about 82% of them singletons. The sequencing input was PBMCs. These receptors were obtained from a male donor in good health and CMV-seronegative. CDR3s include the opening cysteine and the closing phenylalanine or tryptophan. Fields, in order: D gene, V gene, J gene, clone size, CDR3 protein, CDR3 DNA. A D gene is named only where the DNA matches it firmly. Clone size, where shown, is once, few, many, or a class for clones that have expanded.

>TRBD2|TRBV5-4|TRBJ2-7|-
CASSLSGGTNEQYF
TGTGCCAGCAGCTTATCCGGGGGGACCAACGAGCAGTACTTC
>-|TRBV7-6|TRBJ2-5|-
CASSDLGLGEETQYF
TGTGCCAGCAGCGACCTTGGGCTAGGGGAAGAGACCCAGTACTTC
>-|TRBV27|TRBJ2-5|-
CASSPMEGTQYF
TGTGCCAGCAGTCCCATGGAGGGGACCCAGTACTTC
>TRBD2|TRBV19|TRBJ2-5|few
CASSKGLAGETQYF
TGTGCCAGTAGTAAGGGACTAGCGGGAGAGACCCAGTACTTC
>-|TRBV5-1|TRBJ2-7|-
CASSLGGSSYEQYF
TGCGCCAGCAGCTTGGGCGGCAGCTCCTACGAGCAGTACTTC
>-|TRBV7-2|TRBJ1-5|-
CASSPQLGGGQPQHF
TGTGCCAGCAGCCCCCAATTAGGGGGGGGACAGCCCCAGCATTTT
>TRBD1|TRBV4-3|TRBJ1-6|-
CASSQDRGGATPYSPLHF
TGCGCCAGCAGCCAAGATAGAGGGGGCGCGACCCCTTATTCACCCCTCCACTTT
>TRBD2|TRBV11-2|TRBJ2-6|-
CASSPGLAGPSGANVLTF
TGTGCCAGCAGCCCGGGACTAGCGGGACCCTCTGGGGCCAACGTCCTGACTTTC
>-|TRBV5-4|TRBJ1-4|few
CASSLEPTTNEKLFF
TGTGCCAGCAGCTTGGAGCCGACAACTAATGAAAAACTGTTTTTT
>TRBD1|TRBV11-2|TRBJ2-5|-
CASSLLSRGRETQYF
TGTGCCAGCAGCTTACTTTCCAGGGGGCGAGAGACCCAGTACTTC
>TRBD2|TRBV7-9|TRBJ2-5|-
CASSLWPPLLANQETQYF
TGTGCCAGCAGTTTATGGCCACCGTTACTAGCGAACCAAGAGACCCAGTACTTC
>TRBD2|TRBV7-9|TRBJ2-7|-
CSSSLESGGPLEQYF
TGTTCCAGCAGCTTAGAGTCGGGAGGGCCGCTCGAGCAGTACTTC
>-|TRBV4-3|TRBJ2-1|few
CASSQVGALNEQFF
TGCGCCAGCAGCCAAGTCGGAGCCCTCAATGAGCAGTTCTTC
>TRBD1|TRBV29-1|TRBJ1-4|-
CSVEDTGDRRTEKLFF
TGCAGCGTTGAAGATACAGGGGATAGGCGCACTGAAAAACTGTTTTTT
>-|TRBV6-5|TRBJ1-1|few
CASRLGNTEAFF
TGTGCCAGCAGACTAGGGAACACTGAAGCTTTCTTT
>-|TRBV2|TRBJ2-2|-
CASSRTDPNTGELFF
TGTGCCAGCAGTAGGACAGATCCGAACACCGGGGAGCTGTTTTTT
>TRBD1|TRBV7-3|TRBJ1-1|-
CASSQTGRAEAFF
TGTGCCAGCAGCCAGACAGGGCGCGCTGAAGCTTTCTTT
>TRBD1|TRBV7-8|TRBJ2-5|-
CASSGSQGAAGTQYF
TGTGCCAGCAGTGGGTCACAGGGGGCAGCTGGGACCCAGTACTTC
>-|TRBV9|TRBJ2-2|-
CASSLQGAGSTGELFF
TGTGCCAGCAGCCTACAAGGGGCTGGATCTACCGGGGAGCTGTTTTTT
>TRBD2|TRBV5-1|TRBJ2-7|-
CASSLALAESSYEQYF
TGCGCCAGCAGCTTGGCCCTAGCGGAGAGCTCCTACGAGCAGTACTTC
>TRBD1|TRBV6-5|TRBJ1-3|-
CASSYGQGRSGNTIYF
TGTGCCAGCAGTTATGGACAGGGGCGATCTGGAAACACCATATATTTT
>-|TRBV18|TRBJ1-3|-
CASSPNRDSGNTIYF
TGTGCCAGCTCACCCAACAGGGACTCTGGAAACACCATATATTTT